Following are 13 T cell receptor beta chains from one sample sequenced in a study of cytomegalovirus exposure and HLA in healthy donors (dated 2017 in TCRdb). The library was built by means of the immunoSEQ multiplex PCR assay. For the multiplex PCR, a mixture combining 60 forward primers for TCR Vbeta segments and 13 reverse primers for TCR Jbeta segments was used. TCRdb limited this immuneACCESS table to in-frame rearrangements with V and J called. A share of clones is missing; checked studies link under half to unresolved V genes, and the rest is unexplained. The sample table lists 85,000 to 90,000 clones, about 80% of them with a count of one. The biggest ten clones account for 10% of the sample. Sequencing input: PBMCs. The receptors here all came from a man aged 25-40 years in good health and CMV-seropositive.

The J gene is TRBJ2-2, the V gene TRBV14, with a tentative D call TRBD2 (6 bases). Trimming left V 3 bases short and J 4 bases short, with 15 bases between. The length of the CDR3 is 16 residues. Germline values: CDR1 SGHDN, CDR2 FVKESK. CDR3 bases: TGTGCCAGCAGCCAGAGGGGTGCGCGGGGCACCGGGGAGCTGTTTTTT. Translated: CASSQRGARGTGELFF.

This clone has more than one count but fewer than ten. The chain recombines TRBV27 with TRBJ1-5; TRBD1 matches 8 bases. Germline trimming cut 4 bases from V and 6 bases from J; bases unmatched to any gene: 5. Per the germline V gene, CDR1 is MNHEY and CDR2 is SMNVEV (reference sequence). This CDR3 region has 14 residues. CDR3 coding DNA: TGTGCCAGCAGTTACGACAGGGGTGCTCAGCCCCAGCATTTT. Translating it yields CASSYDRGAQPQHF.

The CDR3 loop is CSVGQGGNTIYF. CDR3 DNA: TGCAGCGTTGGACAGGGAGGAAACACCATATATTTT. The rearrangement links TRBV29-1 to TRBJ1-3; 7 nucleotides line up with TRBD1. The CDR3 covers 12 residues. The V and J ends lost 4 bases and 4 bases, in that order; junction bases with no gene match: 1. The germline CDR1 and CDR2 sequences are SQVTM and ANQGSEA.

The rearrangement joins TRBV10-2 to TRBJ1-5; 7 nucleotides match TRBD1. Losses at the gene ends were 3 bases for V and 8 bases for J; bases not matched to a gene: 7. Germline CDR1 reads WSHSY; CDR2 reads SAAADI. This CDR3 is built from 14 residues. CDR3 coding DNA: TGCGCCAGCAGTGACTCGACAGGGTTAGAGCCCCAGCATTTT. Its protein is CASSDSTGLEPQHF.

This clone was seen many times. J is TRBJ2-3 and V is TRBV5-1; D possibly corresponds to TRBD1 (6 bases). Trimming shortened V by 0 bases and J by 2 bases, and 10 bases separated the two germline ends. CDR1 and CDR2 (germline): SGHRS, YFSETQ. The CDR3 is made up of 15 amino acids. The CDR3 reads CASSLGTADTDTQYF. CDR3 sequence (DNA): TGCGCCAGCAGCTTGGGGACAGCCGACACAGATACGCAGTATTTT.

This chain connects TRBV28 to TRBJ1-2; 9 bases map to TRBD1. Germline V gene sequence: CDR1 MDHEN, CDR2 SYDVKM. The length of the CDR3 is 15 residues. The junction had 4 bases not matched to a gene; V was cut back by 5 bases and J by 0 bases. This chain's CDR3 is CASSPQGAANYGYTF. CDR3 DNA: TGTGCCAGCAGTCCACAGGGGGCCGCTAACTATGGCTACACCTTC.

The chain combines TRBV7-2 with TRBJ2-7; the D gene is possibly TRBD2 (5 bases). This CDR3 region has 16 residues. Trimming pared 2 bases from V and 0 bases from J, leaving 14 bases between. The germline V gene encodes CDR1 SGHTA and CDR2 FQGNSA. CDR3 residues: CASSLFFLGSSYEQYF. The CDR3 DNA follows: TGTGCCAGCAGCTTATTCTTTCTAGGGAGCTCCTACGAGCAGTACTTC.

The CDR3 DNA sequence: TGTGCCAGCAGCTTCCCCGGGACAGGACATGAGCAGTTCTTC. Translated, it gives CASSFPGTGHEQFF. The chain couples TRBV7-3 to TRBJ2-1; 8 positions match TRBD1. CDR1 is SGHTA and CDR2 is FQGTGA in the germline V gene. The V segment lost 3 bases and the J segment 8 bases; nucleotides outside the gene matches: 6. The CDR3 consists of 14 residues.

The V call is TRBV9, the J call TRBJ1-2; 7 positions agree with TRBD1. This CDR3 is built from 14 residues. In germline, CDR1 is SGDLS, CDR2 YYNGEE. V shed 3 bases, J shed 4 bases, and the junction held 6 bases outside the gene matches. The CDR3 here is CASSAGQSFYGYTF. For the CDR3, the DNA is TGTGCCAGCAGCGCGGGACAGAGTTTCTATGGCTACACCTTC.

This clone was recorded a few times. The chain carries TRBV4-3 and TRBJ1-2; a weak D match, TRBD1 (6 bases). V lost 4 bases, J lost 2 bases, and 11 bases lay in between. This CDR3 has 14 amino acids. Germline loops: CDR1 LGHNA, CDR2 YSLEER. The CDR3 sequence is CASSRPDRNYGYTF. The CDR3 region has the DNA TGCGCCAGCAGCCGACCGGACAGAAACTATGGCTACACCTTC.

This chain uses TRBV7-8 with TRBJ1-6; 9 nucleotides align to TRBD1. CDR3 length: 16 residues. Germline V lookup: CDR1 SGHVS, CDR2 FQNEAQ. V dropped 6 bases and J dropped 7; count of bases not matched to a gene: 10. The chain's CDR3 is CASSPKGQGYNSPLHF. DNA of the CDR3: TGTGCCAGCAGTCCTAAGGGACAGGGTTACAATTCACCCCTCCACTTT. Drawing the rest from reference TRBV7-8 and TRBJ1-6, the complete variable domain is GAGVSQSPRYKVAKRGQDVALRCDPISGHVSLFWYQQALGQGPEFLTYFQNEAQLDKSGLPSDRFFAERPEGSVSTLKIQRTQQEDSAVYLCASSPKGQGYNSPLHFGNGTRLTVT.

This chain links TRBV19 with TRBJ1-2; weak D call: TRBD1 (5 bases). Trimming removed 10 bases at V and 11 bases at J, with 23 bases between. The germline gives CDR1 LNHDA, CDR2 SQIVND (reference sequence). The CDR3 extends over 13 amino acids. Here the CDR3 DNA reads TGTGCCACCTCCCCGGCCCCGGGGACTATGTACACCTTC. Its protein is CATSPAPGTMYTF.

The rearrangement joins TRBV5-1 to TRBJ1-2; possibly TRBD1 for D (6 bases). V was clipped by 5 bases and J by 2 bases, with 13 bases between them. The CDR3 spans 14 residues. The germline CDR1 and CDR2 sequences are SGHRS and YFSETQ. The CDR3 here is CASRLQQGNYGYTF. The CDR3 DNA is TGCGCCAGCAGGCTCCAACAGGGAAACTATGGCTACACCTTC.